This TCR beta chain stems from a study of early T cells in non-severe SARS-CoV-2 infection. As for the study in general: The sequenced material was bulk RNA from unsorted whole blood, and its chains were unpaired. The study's findings and limits: Using VDJdb, the matching emphasized anti-spike CD8 responses while missing private and CD4 specificities.

There are many counts of this clonotype. The target antigen is unknown. Tagging with unique molecular identifiers was applied to individual cDNA molecules. Using its own MiXCR run on the 5' RACE reads, TCRdb lists one record per CDR3 protein. The table shows 45,000 to 65,000 distinct CDR3 sequences, with about 9.1% occurring only once. This CDR3 has 14 amino acids. Germline V gives CDR1 MNHNS, CDR2 SASEGT. Trimming left V 6 bases short and J 2 bases short, with 11 bases between. The rearrangement joins TRBV6-1 to TRBJ1-5, with a tentative D call TRBD1 (6 bases). Specimen: whole blood. This sequence originates from an adult who was a healthcare worker with PCR-confirmed SARS-CoV-2 infection or an uninfected control (not recorded which). CDR3 loop: CASSLRGRNQPQHF. The DNA of the CDR3 is TGTGCCAGCAGCCTCAGGGGTCGCAATCAGCCCCAGCATTTT.